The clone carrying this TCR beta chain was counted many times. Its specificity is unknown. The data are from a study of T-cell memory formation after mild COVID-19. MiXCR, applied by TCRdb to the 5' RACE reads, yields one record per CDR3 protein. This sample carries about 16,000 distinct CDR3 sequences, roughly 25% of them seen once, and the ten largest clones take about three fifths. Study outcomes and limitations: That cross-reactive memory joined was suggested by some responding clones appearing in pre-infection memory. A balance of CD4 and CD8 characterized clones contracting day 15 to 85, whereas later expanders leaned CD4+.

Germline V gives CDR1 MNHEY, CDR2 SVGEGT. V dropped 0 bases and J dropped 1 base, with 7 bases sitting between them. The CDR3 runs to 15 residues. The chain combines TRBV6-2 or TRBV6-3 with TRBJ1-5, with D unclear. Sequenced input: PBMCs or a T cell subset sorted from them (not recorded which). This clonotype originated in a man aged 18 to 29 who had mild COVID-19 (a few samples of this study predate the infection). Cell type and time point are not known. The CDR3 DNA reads TGTGCCAGCAGTTACTCTAGAGAGAGCAATCAGCCCCAGCATTTT. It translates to CASSYSRESNQPQHF.